This T cell receptor beta chain was obtained from a study of cytotoxic CD8 clonotypes in ibrutinib-treated CLL. With regard to this clone: The antigen remains undetermined.

Trimming took 1 base from V and 1 from J, leaving 7 bases between them. Germline assignment: CDR1 LNHDA and CDR2 SQIVND (reference sequence). The CDR3 has 14 amino acids. Assay: immunoSEQ multiplex PCR; the TCRdb copy retains only in-frame clones and omits some. The table has tens of thousands of clones, over 65% seen once. Study-wide results and limits: Few clonotypes were public, and these shrank or held steady under treatment.

The V call is TRBV19, the J call TRBJ1-1; D remains unclear. The starting material was PBMCs, obtained before ibrutinib treatment. This sequence was found in a human donor with chronic lymphocytic leukemia. CDR3 bases: TGTGCCAGTAGTATAGTGCGGGAGAACACTGAAGCTTTCTTT. It translates to CASSIVRENTEAFF.